This TCR beta chain derives from a study of blood T cell repertoires in COVID-19. About the research overall: Both acute and convalescent COVID-19 samples were obtained from the United States, Italy and Spain. T cells, B-cell-depleted T cells, or PBMCs provided the cDNA or gDNA that served as material.

Authors' processing steps: Amplifying reference gene primers gave estimates of nucleated cell counts. The assay was immunoSEQ multiplex PCR, and TCRdb's table has in-frame clones only and misses some. The V and J calls and clone size are taken from that table; D and trimming were inferred from the DNA. The sample lists some 87,000 clones; 75% to 90% were seen once. Trimming took 2 bases from V and 0 from J, leaving 10 bases between them. CDR3 length: 15 residues. From germline, CDR1 is MDHEN and CDR2 SYDVKM. Sequencing was done on a sample of peripheral blood. The V gene is TRBV28, the J gene TRBJ1-1; no firm D call. The receptor's source is a woman aged 70-85 years with acute or convalescent COVID-19. The CDR3 sequence: CASSLKLRMNTEAFF. As DNA, the CDR3 is TGTGCCAGCAGTTTAAAGCTACGCATGAACACTGAAGCTTTCTTT.